Listed below are T cell receptor beta chains from one sample, sequenced in a study of blood T cell repertoires in COVID-19. Sequencing was performed with immunoSEQ multiplex PCR; in TCRdb, only in-frame clones are kept and a portion is missing. This table has 120,000 to 150,000 clones, roughly 87% appearing once. The sequenced material came from peripheral blood. The receptors come from a human donor in a cohort sampled during active COVID-19. CDR3s include the opening cysteine and the closing phenylalanine or tryptophan. The D gene is left open where the match is weak. Size is omitted from some rows. Given values are once, few, many or a class for expanded clones.

V gene	clone size	J gene	D gene	CDR3 DNA	CDR3 protein
TRBV4-2	many	TRBJ2-7	TRBD2	TGTGCCAGCAGCCAAGATATAGAAGCGGGGGGTCGAGAGCAGTACTTC	CASSQDIEAGGREQYF
TRBV25-1	-	TRBJ2-2	TRBD1	TGTGCCAGCACCGGGACAGGGCGGGCCGGGGAGCTGTTTTTT	CASTGTGRAGELFF
TRBV5-1	-	TRBJ1-4	TRBD1	TGCGCCAGCAGTTCAAGACAGGGTAATGAAAAACTGTTTTTT	CASSSRQGNEKLFF
TRBV6-6	-	TRBJ1-2	TRBD1	TGTGCCAGCAGCCAGGACAGGGGGTTGTATGGCTACACCTTC	CASSQDRGLYGYTF
TRBV7-2	-	TRBJ2-3	-	TGTGCCAGCAGCAAAGGAGGGGCCCACACAGATACGCAGTATTTT	CASSKGGAHTDTQYF
TRBV7-2	once	TRBJ2-7	-	TGTGCCAGCAGCTTTTACTGGTCCTACGAGCAGTACTTC	CASSFYWSYEQYF
TRBV5-1	few	TRBJ2-7	-	TGCGCCAGCAGTCGAACCGGGGCAGGGGAACGATACGAGCAGTACTTC	CASSRTGAGERYEQYF
TRBV6-4	-	TRBJ2-2	TRBD1	TGTGCCAGCAGTGTTTTCGGGACAGGGAACACCGGGGAGCTGTTTTTT	CASSVFGTGNTGELFF
TRBV18	-	TRBJ1-6	TRBD1	TGTGCCAGCTCGTCAACAGGGGTTAACCTCCACTTT	CASSSTGVNLHF
TRBV19	-	TRBJ1-4	TRBD1	TGTGCCAGTAGTTCGGACAGGACCAATGAAAAACTGTTTTTT	CASSSDRTNEKLFF
TRBV10-3	-	TRBJ1-2	-	TGTGCCATCAGTGAAGAGGGGGGGAGATCTAACTATGGCTACACCTTC	CAISEEGGRSNYGYTF
TRBV5-5	-	TRBJ2-5	-	TGTGCCAGCAGCTTACCGGGGCAAGAGACCCAGTACTTC	CASSLPGQETQYF
TRBV9	once	TRBJ1-6	-	TGTGCCAGCAGTGCAACAGGGTTTTCACCCCTCCACTTT	CASSATGFSPLHF
TRBV25-1	-	TRBJ2-7	-	TGTGCCAGCAGTGAATTGAGACGGGGTTACTACGAGCAGTACTTC	CASSELRRGYYEQYF
TRBV6-6	-	TRBJ2-1	-	TGTGCCAGCAGTTTCCAGGCCAATGAGCAGTTCTTC	CASSFQANEQFF
TRBV5-1	-	TRBJ1-1	TRBD1	TGCGCCAGCAGCCCTGACCGACAGGGGTGGAATCCGAACACTGAAGCTTTCTTT	CASSPDRQGWNPNTEAFF
TRBV5-4	-	TRBJ1-1	TRBD1	TGTGCCAGCAGCCCGCTGACAGGGGGCACTGAAGCTTTCTTT	CASSPLTGGTEAFF
TRBV2	-	TRBJ1-6	-	TGTGCCAGCAGTCGGGAAACGAGATCACCCCTCCACTTT	CASSRETRSPLHF
TRBV5-1	-	TRBJ2-5	TRBD1	TGCGCCAGCAGCCTCTGGACAGGGGTCCAAGAGACCCAGTACTTC	CASSLWTGVQETQYF
TRBV11-2	-	TRBJ2-7	-	TGTGCCAGCGGCGGGGACTTGAGTTCCTACGAGCAGTACTTC	CASGGDLSSYEQYF
TRBV5-1	once	TRBJ2-1	-	TGCGCCAGCAGCTTGGATATCGGTGAGCAGTTCTTC	CASSLDIGEQFF
TRBV6-2/TRBV6-3	once	TRBJ2-2	TRBD2	TGTGCCAGCAGTTACGAGACTAGCTATGAGAACACCGGGGAGCTGTTTTTT	CASSYETSYENTGELFF
TRBV18	-	TRBJ1-1	TRBD1	TGTGCCAGCTCACCGACAGGGGCCACTGAAGCTTTCTTT	CASSPTGATEAFF
TRBV5-4	once	TRBJ2-3	-	TGTGCCAGCAGCATCCCCGGGGGGCTAGGGGCAGATACGCAGTATTTT	CASSIPGGLGADTQYF
TRBV5-1	-	TRBJ2-5	-	TGCGCCAGCAGCTTGGAGGCAGGGGAAGAGACCCAGTACTTC	CASSLEAGEETQYF